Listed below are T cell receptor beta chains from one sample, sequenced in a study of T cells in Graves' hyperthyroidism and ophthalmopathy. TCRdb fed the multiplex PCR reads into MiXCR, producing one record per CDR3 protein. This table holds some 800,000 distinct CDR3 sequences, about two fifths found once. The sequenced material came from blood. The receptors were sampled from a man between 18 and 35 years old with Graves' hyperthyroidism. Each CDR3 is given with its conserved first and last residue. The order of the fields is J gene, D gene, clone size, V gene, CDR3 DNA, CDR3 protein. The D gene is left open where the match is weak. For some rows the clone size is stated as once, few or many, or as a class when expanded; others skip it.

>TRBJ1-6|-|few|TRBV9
TGTGCCAGCAGCCCGACCACCTATAATTCACCCCTCCACTTT
CASSPTTYNSPLHF
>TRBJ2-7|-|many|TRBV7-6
TGTGCCAGCAGCCCCTGGAGTGAGCCTAGGCACGAGCAGTACTTC
CASSPWSEPRHEQYF
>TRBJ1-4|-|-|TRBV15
TGTGCCACCAGCAGCGAAGGGGCAAAACTGTTTTTT
CATSSEGAKLFF
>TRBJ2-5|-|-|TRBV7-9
TGTGCCAGCAGAGGGGTAGCTAATCAGCCCCAGTACTTC
CASRGVANQPQYF
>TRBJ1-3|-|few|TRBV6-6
TGTGCCAGCAGTGAGGCCAAGTACACCATATATTTT
CASSEAKYTIYF
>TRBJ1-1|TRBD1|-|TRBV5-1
TGCGCCAGCAGCCTATCGACAGGGAAAAACACTGAAGCTTTCTTT
CASSLSTGKNTEAFF
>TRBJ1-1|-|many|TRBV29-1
TGCAGCGTTGGAAAGGGATTGAGGACTGAAGCTTTCTTT
CSVGKGLRTEAFF
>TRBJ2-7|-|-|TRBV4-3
TGCGCCAGCAGCCAAGAGTGGGGGGACTCCTACGAGCAGTACTTC
CASSQEWGDSYEQYF
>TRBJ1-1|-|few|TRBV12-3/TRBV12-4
TGTGCCAGCAGTTTCTTGGGCTTTACTGAAGCTTTCTTT
CASSFLGFTEAFF
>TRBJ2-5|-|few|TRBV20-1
TGCAGTGCGGGGAGGGGGGGAGCCGGAGAGACCCAGTACTTC
CSAGRGGAGETQYF
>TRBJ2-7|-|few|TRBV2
TGTGCCAGCGGCGGAGAGCAGTACTTC
CASGGEQYF
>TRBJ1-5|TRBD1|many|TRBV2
TGTGCCAGCAGTGAATGGACAGGGGGCGTTGGTCAGCCCCAGCATTTT
CASSEWTGGVGQPQHF
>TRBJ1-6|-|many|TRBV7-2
TGTGCCAGCAGCTTATTAAGGGATTCACCCCTCCACTTT
CASSLLRDSPLHF
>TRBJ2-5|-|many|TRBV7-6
TGTGCCAGCAGCTTAGCCCCGGGGGAGAGGCAGGAGACCCAGTACTTC
CASSLAPGERQETQYF
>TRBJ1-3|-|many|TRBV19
TGTGCCAGTAGTATGGGGCAGCATGGAAACACCATATATTTT
CASSMGQHGNTIYF
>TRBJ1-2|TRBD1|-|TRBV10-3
TGTGCCATCAGTGACCGAAAGGGAGGGGGCGAGACCTTC
CAISDRKGGGETF
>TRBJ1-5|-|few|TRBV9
TGTGCCAGCAGCGTAGGAGGGAATACCAATCAGCCCCAGCATTTT
CASSVGGNTNQPQHF
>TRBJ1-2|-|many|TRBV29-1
TGCAGCGTTGTCCGGGGGTCTGGGTGGGGCTACACCTTC
CSVVRGSGWGYTF
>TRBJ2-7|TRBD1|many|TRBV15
TGTGCCACCAGCAGAGCGGGGACAGGACACGAGCAGTACTTC
CATSRAGTGHEQYF
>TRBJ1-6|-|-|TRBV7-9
TGTGCCAGCAGCCAAGGGTGGGCAGGGGAGGCACCCCTCCACTTT
CASSQGWAGEAPLHF
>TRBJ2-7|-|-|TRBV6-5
TGTGCCAGCAGTTACTCGCAGGGAATCCACTTC
CASSYSQGIHF
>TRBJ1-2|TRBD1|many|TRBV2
TGTGCCAGCGGACCCGGGACAGGGGGCCTCTATGGCTACACCTTC
CASGPGTGGLYGYTF
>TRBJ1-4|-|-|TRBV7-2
TGTGCCAGCAGCGCCAGGCGGGGAACGAATGAAAAACTGTTTTTT
CASSARRGTNEKLFF
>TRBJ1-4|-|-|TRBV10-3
TGTGCCATCAGTGACTCTGGGACGGAAAAACTGTTTTTT
CAISDSGTEKLFF
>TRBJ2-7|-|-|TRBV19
TGTGCCAGTAGTTCGGGCTCCTACGGGCAGTACTTC
CASSSGSYGQYF
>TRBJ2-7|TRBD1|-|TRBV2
TGTGCCAGCCCTAGAGACAGGGGACCCTCCTCCGAGCAGTACTTC
CASPRDRGPSSEQYF
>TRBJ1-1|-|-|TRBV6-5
TGTGCCAGCAGTTACGGGCAGGGACTCTTACGGACTGAAGCTTTCTTT
CASSYGQGLLRTEAFF
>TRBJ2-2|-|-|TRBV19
TGTGCCAGTAGTATAGCGGGTTCCGGGGAGCTGTTTTTT
CASSIAGSGELFF
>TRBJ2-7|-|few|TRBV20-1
TGCAGTGCTTTCACACCCGACAGCTACGAGCAGTACTTC
CSAFTPDSYEQYF
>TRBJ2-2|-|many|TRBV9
TGTGCCAGCAGCGTAGTGTTGTCTCCTTTAACCGGGGAGCTGTTTTTT
CASSVVLSPLTGELFF
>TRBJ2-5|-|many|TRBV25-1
TGTGCCAGCAGTGAATATATTCGGGGCCAGGCCCAGTACTTC
CASSEYIRGQAQYF
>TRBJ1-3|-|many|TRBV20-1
TGCAGTGCACTAGACAGTTACTCTGGAAACACCATATATTTT
CSALDSYSGNTIYF
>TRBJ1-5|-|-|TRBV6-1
TGTGCCAGCAGTGAAGCGCTCCAGGCCCAGCATTTT
CASSEALQAQHF
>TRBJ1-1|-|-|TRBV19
TGTGCCAGTAGTATGCTACCCGGGGCGCGGGGGACTGAAGCTTTCTTT
CASSMLPGARGTEAFF
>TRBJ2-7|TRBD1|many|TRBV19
TGTGCCAGCAGCGGACAGGTGGAAGGCTACGAGCAGTACTTC
CASSGQVEGYEQYF
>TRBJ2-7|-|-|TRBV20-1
TGCAGTGCTAGAAAGGACAGTTCCTACGAGCAGTACTTC
CSARKDSSYEQYF
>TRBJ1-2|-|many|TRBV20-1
TGCAGTGCTAGAGAAAACAGATCATATGGCTACACCTTC
CSARENRSYGYTF
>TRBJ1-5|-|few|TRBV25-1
TGTGCCAGCAGTGAGGGCAGCCCGGGTCCCCAGCATTTT
CASSEGSPGPQHF
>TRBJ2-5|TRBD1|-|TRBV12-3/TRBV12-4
TGTGCCAGCAGTTCCAGTGACAGGGCGATTCAAGAGACCCAGTACTTC
CASSSSDRAIQETQYF
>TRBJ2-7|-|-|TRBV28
TGTGCCCTAGGCGGGACTGCCTCCTACGAGCAGTACTTC
CALGGTASYEQYF
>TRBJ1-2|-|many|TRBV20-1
TGCAGTGCTAGAGATCCGGGGATCTATGGCTACACCTTC
CSARDPGIYGYTF
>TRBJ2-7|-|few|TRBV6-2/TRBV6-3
TGTGCCAGCATCGGACCTTGGACGGGGCCGCAGTACTTC
CASIGPWTGPQYF